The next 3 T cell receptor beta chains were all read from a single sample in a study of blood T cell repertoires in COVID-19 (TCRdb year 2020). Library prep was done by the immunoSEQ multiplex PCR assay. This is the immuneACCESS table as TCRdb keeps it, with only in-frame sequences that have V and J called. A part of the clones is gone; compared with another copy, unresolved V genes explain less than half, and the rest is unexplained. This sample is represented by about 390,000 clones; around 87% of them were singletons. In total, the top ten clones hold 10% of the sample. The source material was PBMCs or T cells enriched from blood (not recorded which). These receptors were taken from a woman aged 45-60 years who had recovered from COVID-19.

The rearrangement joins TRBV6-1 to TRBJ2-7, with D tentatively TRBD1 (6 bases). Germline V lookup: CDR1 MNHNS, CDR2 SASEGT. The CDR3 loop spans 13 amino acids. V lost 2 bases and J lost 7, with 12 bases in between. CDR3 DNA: TGTGCCAGCAGTGAATCCACAGGGCGTGAGCAGTACTTC. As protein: CASSESTGREQYF.

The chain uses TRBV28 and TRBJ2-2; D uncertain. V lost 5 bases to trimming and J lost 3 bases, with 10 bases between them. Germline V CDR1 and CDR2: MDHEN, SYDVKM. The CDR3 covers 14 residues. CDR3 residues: CASSEPMDTGELFF. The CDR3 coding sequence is TGTGCCAGCAGTGAGCCTATGGACACCGGGGAGCTGTTTTTT.

This CDR3 is CSVETGVETQYF. The CDR3 DNA reads as TGCAGCGTCGAGACAGGGGTAGAGACCCAGTACTTC. The chain carries TRBV29-1 and TRBJ2-5; TRBD1 matches at 8 bases. The germline CDR1 and CDR2 sequences are SQVTM and ANQGSEA. This CDR3 comprises 12 residues. With V trimmed by 6 bases and J by 4 bases, 4 bases remained unmatched.